The 27 T cell receptor beta chains in this list originate from one sample, sequenced in a study of regulatory T cells in long-lasting Graves disease. Time point denoted: newly diagnosed GD, antithyroid drugs for less than 3 months. PBMC RNA was the source of the TCR library. Construction of TCR beta libraries relied on iRepertoire HTBI primers and on Arm-PCR targeting CDR3 regions. TCRdb re-analysed the multiplex PCR reads in MiXCR, keeping a single row per CDR3 protein. The repertoire includes hundreds of thousands of distinct CDR3 sequences, about a sixth of them detected once, and about 40% sits in the top ten. The source material was peripheral blood mononuclear cells (PBMCs), sampled at new diagnosis, from a patient treated with antithyroid drugs. The receptors were sampled from a female donor with Graves disease.

The gene calls are TRBV5-1 and TRBJ2-1; the D is unclear. Looked up from germline, CDR1 is SGHRS and CDR2 is YFSETQ. V lost 3 bases and J 6 bases, leaving 22 bases between the germline ends. The CDR3 length is 17 residues. This CDR3 is CASSYLRLRLGFNEQFF. The CDR3 DNA follows: TGCGCCAGCAGCTACCTACGACTGAGATTGGGATTCAATGAGCAGTTCTTC.

This clonotype appeared many times. In DNA, the CDR3 is TGCAGTGCTAGTTTCAGCCCTGGGGAGCAGTACTTC. This encodes CSASFSPGEQYF. The chain carries TRBV20-1 and TRBJ2-7; D not resolved. The V gene's germline CDR1 is DFQATT and CDR2 SNEGSKA (reference sequence). This CDR3 has 12 residues. Trimming left V 3 bases short and J 7 bases short, with 13 bases between.

There are many counts of this clonotype. The CDR3 loop is CSAKDRRGLAGRNEQFF. CDR3 nucleotide sequence: TGCAGTGCGAAGGACCGCCGGGGGCTAGCGGGCCGCAATGAGCAGTTCTTC. The genes are TRBV20-1 and TRBJ2-1; 8 bases align to TRBD2. Germline loops: CDR1 DFQATT, CDR2 SNEGSKA (reference sequence). This CDR3 has 17 amino acids. V dropped 6 bases and J dropped 6; count of bases not matched to a gene: 19.

V gene TRBV18 combines with J gene TRBJ2-5; D perhaps matches TRBD2 (6 bases). The V end was cut by 3 bases, the J end by 5 bases, with 10 bases between. Germline-derived CDR1 and CDR2 are KGHSH and LQKENI. The CDR3 length is 13 residues. The CDR3 coding sequence is TGTGCCAGCTCACCCGGGAGTAGGGAGACCCAGTACTTC. Its translation is CASSPGSRETQYF.

This clonotype was observed at least ten times. V and J are TRBV28 and TRBJ2-3; weak D call: TRBD1 (6 bases). V lost 1 base and J lost 4, with 9 bases in between. This CDR3 region has 14 residues. In germline, CDR1 is MDHEN, CDR2 SYDVKM. CDR3 nucleotide sequence: TGTGCCAGCAGTTTATCTCAGGGGCCAGATACGCAGTATTTT. Protein sequence: CASSLSQGPDTQYF.

This clonotype was detected many times. The J gene is TRBJ2-7, the V gene TRBV19, with 7 bases fitting TRBD2. The CDR3 contains 15 residues. Germline V gives CDR1 LNHDA, CDR2 SQIVND (reference sequence). CDR3 in DNA: TGTGCTCCAGTAGGCGTAGCGGGTCGTGGGCACGAGCAGTACTTC. Residues: CAPVGVAGRGHEQYF.

The V and J genes are TRBV4-1 and TRBJ1-1; tentatively, D is TRBD1 (5 bases). The CDR3 loop spans 14 amino acids. V was trimmed by 4 bases and J by 1 base, leaving 10 bases between them. Looked up from germline, CDR1 is MGHRA and CDR2 is YSYEKL. The CDR3 DNA follows: TGCGCCAGCAGCCTTCGACAGACGAACACTGAAGCTTTCTTT. It translates to CASSLRQTNTEAFF.

This clonotype was found many times. The gene calls are TRBV20-1 and TRBJ2-3; 7 bases line up with TRBD2. V gave up 4 bases and J gave up 0 bases; unmatched junction bases: 7. The CDR3 covers 15 residues. CDR1 and CDR2 (germline): DFQATT, SNEGSKA (reference sequence). For the CDR3, the DNA is TGCAGTGCTAACCCCAGCGGGATTAGCACAGATACGCAGTATTTT. Translating it yields CSANPSGISTDTQYF.

About this clonotype itself: Just one base apart from a much larger clone, this may be a read error. The V and J genes are TRBV6-2 or TRBV6-3 and TRBJ2-5; 10 positions agree with TRBD2. Germline CDR1 MNHEY, CDR2 SVGEGT. Losses at the gene ends were 8 bases for V and 11 bases for J; bases not matched to a gene: 20. The CDR3 is 16 residues long. This CDR3 is CASALIAGGFGHEQYF. The DNA for the CDR3 is TGTGCCAGCGCGTTAATAGCGGGAGGATTTGGGCATGAGCAGTACTTC.

This sequence joins TRBV20-1 and TRBJ2-1; 10 bases match TRBD2. CDR3 length equals 15 residues. Germline V gene data show CDR1 as DFQATT and CDR2 as SNEGSKA (reference sequence). V was clipped by 1 base and J by 8 bases; unmatched bases: 8. CDR3 loop: CSARATSGVTDEQFF. The CDR3 DNA is TGCAGTGCTAGAGCCACTAGCGGGGTTACGGATGAGCAGTTCTTC.

This clonotype was counted at least ten times. The chain has TRBV27 and TRBJ2-3; D gene uncertain. The ends were cut back, 2 bases at V and 3 bases at J, with 6 bases in the middle. Germline lookup yields CDR1 MNHEY and CDR2 SMNVEV (reference sequence). This CDR3 has 13 residues. The CDR3 region has the DNA TGTGCCAGCAGTTTAATAGGTACAGATACGCAGTATTTT. This encodes CASSLIGTDTQYF.

The chain links TRBV9 to TRBJ2-6, with D unclear. Germline CDR1 and CDR2: SGDLS and YYNGEE. Trimming left V 0 bases short and J 0 bases short, with 13 bases between. There are 18 residues in the CDR3. CDR3 bases: TGTGCCAGCAGCGTAGCCCCTGGCGGCAGCTCTGGGGCCAACGTCCTGACTTTC. It yields the protein CASSVAPGGSSGANVLTF.

Many counts were recorded for this clonotype. V is TRBV2 and J is TRBJ2-7; 8 nucleotides agree with TRBD1. From germline, CDR1 is SNHLY and CDR2 FYNNEI. The CDR3 spans 16 residues. The V segment lost 6 bases and the J segment 5 bases; nucleotides outside the gene matches: 15. The CDR3 nucleotides read TGTGCCAGCAGCGGGAGTGACAGGGGCTTAGGGAACGAGCAGTACTTC. It codes for CASSGSDRGLGNEQYF.

This clonotype was observed a handful of times. The chain employs TRBV24-1 and TRBJ2-3, with TRBD1 identical over 9 bases. Germline CDR1 and CDR2: KGHDR and SFDVKD. J was trimmed by 2 bases and V by 2 bases; bases with no gene match: 13. The CDR3 is 19 residues long. CDR3 region: CATSDSNPGQGLITDTQYF. The CDR3 DNA sequence: TGTGCCACCAGTGATTCGAACCCGGGACAGGGCCTGATCACAGATACGCAGTATTTT.

This clonotype was found many times. The rearrangement uses TRBV3-1 and TRBJ1-2; no clear D gene. The CDR3 spans 13 residues. The V gene's germline CDR1 is LGHDT and CDR2 YNNKEL (reference sequence). Trimming left V 1 base short and J 6 bases short, with 9 bases between. The CDR3 loop reads CASSQVDGDGYTF. CDR3 in DNA: TGTGCCAGCAGCCAAGTAGACGGGGATGGCTACACCTTC. Looking up the rest from reference TRBV3-1 and TRBJ1-2 gives the full variable domain: DTAVSQTPKYLVTQMGNDKSIKCEQNLGHDTMYWYKQDSKKFLKIMFSYNNKELIINETVPNRFSPKSPDKAHLNLHINSLELGDSAVYFCASSQVDGDGYTFGSGTRLTVV.

The table lists this clonotype with many counts. The chain has TRBV11-2 and TRBJ2-2; tentative D call: TRBD2 (5 bases). Trimming took off 11 bases at V and 6 bases at J, with 16 bases between the two ends. Germline CDR1 SGHAT, CDR2 FQNNGV. The CDR3 is 13 amino acids. CDR3 in DNA: TGTGCCCTATCCCGGGGTAGGGCCGGGGAGCTGTTTTTT. This gives the protein CALSRGRAGELFF.

This clonotype was counted ten times or more. The J gene is TRBJ2-7, the V gene TRBV12-5, with D tentatively TRBD1 (6 bases). Germline CDR1 LGHNT, CDR2 FRNRAP. The CDR3 spans 14 residues. V was shortened by 6 bases and J by 3 bases, with 15 bases between the two germline ends. CDR3 nucleotides: TGTGCTAGTGGCCCGACAGGACTCCTCTACGAGCAGTACTTC. This sequence encodes CASGPTGLLYEQYF.

This clonotype was seen many times. This chain links TRBV6-5 with TRBJ2-2; TRBD1 is a possible D gene (5 bases). The CDR3 sequence is 15 residues long. The germline gives CDR1 MNHEY, CDR2 SVGAGI. Trimming removed 0 bases from V and 1 base from J, with 6 bases in between. The CDR3 loop reads CASSYSTGNTGELFF. CDR3 coding DNA: TGTGCCAGCAGTTACTCTACAGGGAACACCGGGGAGCTGTTTTTT.

The chain uses TRBV30 and TRBJ1-5; tentative D call: TRBD1 (6 bases). The CDR3 loop spans 15 amino acids. Germline V gene data show CDR1 as GTSNPN and CDR2 as SVGIG (reference sequence). V shed 2 bases and J shed 2 bases, with 13 bases lying between them. The CDR3 nucleotides read TGTGCCTGGAGTCTTGACAGGATGGGCAATCAGCCCCAGCATTTT. Protein product: CAWSLDRMGNQPQHF. Full variable domain (outside the CDR3, taken from reference TRBV30 and TRBJ1-5): SQTIHQWPATLVQPVGSPLSLECTVEGTSNPNLYWYRQAAGRGLQLLFYSVGIGQISSEVPQNLSASRPQDRQFILSSKKLLLSDSGFYLCAWSLDRMGNQPQHFGDGTRLSIL.

This chain links TRBV27 with TRBJ2-7; 15 bases line up with TRBD2. The CDR3 loop spans 16 amino acids. The V gene end was trimmed by 7 bases and the J gene end by 7 bases; junction bases not matched to a gene: 11. Germline CDR1 reads MNHEY; CDR2 reads SMNVEV (reference sequence). CDR3 region: CASTPLRTSGREEQYF. Here the CDR3 DNA reads TGTGCCAGCACCCCCCTAAGGACTAGCGGGAGGGAAGAGCAGTACTTC.

This clonotype was seen repeatedly, ten times or more. The chain couples TRBV14 to TRBJ2-5; 12 bases agree with TRBD2. Unmatched junction bases numbered 5, after V lost 5 bases and J lost 4 bases. The CDR3 loop spans 15 amino acids. Germline loops: CDR1 SGHDN, CDR2 FVKESK. The CDR3 protein is CASSYGGLAGETQYF. The CDR3, as DNA: TGTGCCAGCAGCTACGGGGGACTAGCGGGAGAGACCCAGTACTTC.

The sample holds a few counts of this clonotype. This chain joins TRBV6-4 and TRBJ2-2; 7 bases match TRBD1. Germline CDR1 MRHNA, CDR2 SNTAGT. This CDR3 region has 12 residues. Germline trimming cut 10 bases from V and 3 bases from J; bases unmatched to any gene: 2. The CDR3 DNA is TGTGCCACAGGGGGTCACACCGGGGAGCTGTTTTTT. Translating it yields CATGGHTGELFF.

This clonotype was detected ten times or more. The chain employs TRBV19 and TRBJ2-1; 9 bases line up with TRBD1. The CDR3 is made up of 16 amino acids. V was clipped by 1 base and J by 9 bases; unmatched bases: 10. The germline V gene encodes CDR1 LNHDA and CDR2 SQIVND (reference sequence). CDR3 in DNA: TGTGCCAGTAGTATAGCCCCACCTGGGACAGGGCGTGAGCAGTTCTTC. As protein: CASSIAPPGTGREQFF.

About this clonotype: This may be a read error: a much more frequent sequence differs by one nucleotide. The missing conserved phenylalanine or tryptophan at the end of this CDR3 makes a read error likely. This sequence joins TRBV5-1 and TRBJ2-1, with D unclear. CDR1 and CDR2 from the germline V gene are SGHRS and YFSETQ. The CDR3 loop spans 11 amino acids. V was shortened by 2 bases and J by 8 bases, with 5 bases between the two germline ends. The CDR3, as DNA: TGCGCCAGCAGCTTATTGGATGAGCAGTTCGTC. This codes for CASSLLDEQFV.

This rearrangement joins TRBV28 to TRBJ1-6; D gene unclear. The CDR3 is 15 residues long. The germline CDR1 and CDR2 sequences are MDHEN and SYDVKM. Trimming removed 1 base at V and 1 base at J, with 5 bases between. The CDR3 reads CASSLYLSYNSPLHF. Here the CDR3 DNA reads TGTGCCAGCAGTTTATACCTTTCCTATAATTCACCCCTCCACTTT.

This clonotype was counted between two and nine times. In DNA form, the CDR3 reads TGCGCCAGCAGCACCGGGAGTTATGAGCAGTTCTTC. Translated: CASSTGSYEQFF. J is TRBJ2-1 and V is TRBV5-1; weak D call: TRBD2 (6 bases). V lost 4 bases and J lost 8, with 10 bases in between. The CDR3 loop spans 12 amino acids. The germline V gene has CDR1 SGHRS and CDR2 YFSETQ.

There are many counts of this clonotype. The chain links TRBV7-6 to TRBJ2-5; D might be TRBD1 or TRBD2, each matching 6 bases. Germline assignment: CDR1 SGHVS and CDR2 FNYEAQ. This CDR3 has 14 amino acids. Trimming removed 8 bases from V and 5 bases from J, with 18 bases in between. The CDR3 protein is CASRSGAAAETQYF. Here the CDR3 DNA reads TGTGCCAGCCGGTCGGGGGCTGCGGCGGAGACCCAGTACTTC. Complete variable domain (other parts from reference TRBV7-6 and TRBJ2-5): GAGVSQSPRYKVTKRGQDVALRCDPISGHVSLYWYRQALGQGPEFLTYFNYEAQQDKSGLPNDRFSAERPEGSISTLTIQRTEQRDSAMYRCASRSGAAAETQYFGPGTRLLVL.